Below are 20 T cell receptor beta chains sequenced from a single sample in a study of CD8+ T cells in alopecia areata. It was cDNA, reverse transcribed from extracted RNA, that served as the sequencing template. Libraries were prepared by immunoSEQ multiplex PCR; TCRdb keeps only in-frame clonotypes and omits some of them. The table records about 120,000 clones, roughly 57% of them present only once. Treatment: oral pan-JAK inhibitor, 5-10 mg twice daily. The sample in question was CD4+ T cells sorted from blood, obtained at week 4, from a patient treated with tofacitinib. All receptors derive from a human donor with alopecia areata.

The V call is TRBV6-5, the J call TRBJ1-2; D uncertain. From germline, CDR1 is MNHEY and CDR2 SVGAGI. V was shortened by 6 bases and J by 4 bases, with 15 bases between the two germline ends. The CDR3 has 14 amino acids. The chain's CDR3 is CASSRTAEGYGYTF. The CDR3 DNA is TGTGCCAGCAGCAGAACAGCGGAGGGCTATGGCTACACCTTC.

The chain is built from TRBV30 and TRBJ1-4, with 8 bases lining up with TRBD1. V lost 5 bases, J lost 7 bases, and 6 bases stayed unmatched. Germline assignment: CDR1 GTSNPN and CDR2 SVGIG (reference sequence). The CDR3 sequence is 13 residues long. The CDR3 DNA reads as TGTGCCTGGCGCAGGGGGCTTGGTGAAAAACTGTTTTTT. Its translation: CAWRRGLGEKLFF.

J is TRBJ2-7 and V is TRBV5-1, with 12 positions matching TRBD2. Germline V CDR1 and CDR2: SGHRS, YFSETQ. The CDR3 runs to 14 residues. Trimming at V came to 0 bases and at J to 8 bases, leaving 3 bases not matched to a gene. CDR3 in amino acids: CASSLAGLAGKQYF. The CDR3 DNA is TGCGCCAGCAGCTTGGCGGGACTAGCGGGCAAGCAGTACTTC.

This clone was recorded a few times. The chain carries TRBV2 and TRBJ2-5; no firm D call. This CDR3 region has 11 residues. Trimming took off 6 bases at V and 3 bases at J, with 5 bases between the two ends. Germline lookup yields CDR1 SNHLY and CDR2 FYNNEI. This chain's CDR3 is CASSYKETQYF. CDR3 bases: TGTGCCAGCAGCTACAAAGAGACCCAGTACTTC.

The chain is built from TRBV6-1 and TRBJ2-3; D is unclear. CDR3 length: 13 residues. The germline gives CDR1 MNHNS, CDR2 SASEGT. V lost 6 bases, J lost 2 bases, and 9 bases lay in between. The CDR3 DNA is TGTGCCAGCAGGGATACTTCCACAGATACGCAGTATTTT. Translation gives CASRDTSTDTQYF.

The chain recombines TRBV6-5 with TRBJ1-1; no clear D gene. Germline-derived CDR1 and CDR2 are MNHEY and SVGAGI. V gave up 2 bases and J gave up 1 base, with 14 bases separating them. This CDR3 contains 16 residues. In DNA, the CDR3 is TGTGCCAGCAGTTACCGGCGGTTCGAGGGGAACACTGAAGCTTTCTTT. Amino acid sequence: CASSYRRFEGNTEAFF.

This clone was picked up a small number of times. In nucleotides, the CDR3 is TGCGCCAGCAGGGGCAACTACAACACCGGGGAGCTGTTTTTT. Encoded protein: CASRGNYNTGELFF. This rearrangement joins TRBV5-1 to TRBJ2-2, with unresolved D. CDR3 length equals 14 residues. V dropped 5 bases and J dropped 2 bases, with 10 bases sitting between them. Germline values: CDR1 SGHRS, CDR2 YFSETQ. Full variable domain (outside the CDR3, taken from reference TRBV5-1 and TRBJ2-2): KAGVTQTPRYLIKTRGQQVTLSCSPISGHRSVSWYQQTPGQGLQFLFEYFSETQRNKGNFPGRFSGRQFSNSRSEMNVSTLELGDSALYLCASRGNYNTGELFFGEGSRLTVL.

This clone has just a few counts. The chain is built from TRBV9 and TRBJ1-2, with D possibly matching TRBD1 (5 bases). Trimming cost V 3 bases and J 5 bases, with 14 bases left between them. This CDR3 spans 14 amino acids. Germline-derived CDR1 and CDR2 are SGDLS and YYNGEE. The CDR3 is CASSGGAAQYGYTF. The CDR3, as DNA: TGTGCCAGCAGCGGAGGGGCGGCCCAGTATGGCTACACCTTC.

This rearrangement joins TRBV5-1 to TRBJ2-5, with D tentatively TRBD1 (6 bases). The CDR3 is made up of 15 amino acids. V was trimmed by 0 bases and J by 1 base, leaving 10 bases between them. Germline CDR1 SGHRS, CDR2 YFSETQ. CDR3 coding DNA: TGCGCCAGCAGCTTGGATGGGACAATCCAAGAGACCCAGTACTTC. Translated, it gives CASSLDGTIQETQYF.

This clone has more than one count but fewer than ten. This chain joins TRBV5-1 and TRBJ2-7; 7 bases are shared with TRBD2. This CDR3 is 16 amino acids long. CDR1 is SGHRS, CDR2 YFSETQ, per germline. V trimming: 0 bases; J trimming: 0 bases; junction bases outside the gene matches: 6. The CDR3 reads CASSLGFGGSSYEQYF. The CDR3 nucleotides read TGCGCCAGCAGCTTGGGGTTTGGCGGGAGCTCCTACGAGCAGTACTTC.

Concerning this clone itself: In this CDR3 the conserved last residue, phenylalanine or tryptophan, is missing, so a read error is likely. The chain combines TRBV4-2 with TRBJ2-2; D is possibly TRBD2 (5 bases). The CDR3 is 15 amino acids. Germline CDR1 reads LGHNA; CDR2 reads YNFKEQ. Trimming pared 0 bases from V and 11 bases from J, leaving 16 bases between. CDR3: CASSQDEAPTGELFL. The CDR3 DNA is TGTGCCAGCAGCCAAGATGAAGCCCCAACGGGAGAGCTGTTTCTT.

The chain employs TRBV18 and TRBJ2-6, with 8 bases matching TRBD2. The CDR3 totals 17 residues. Looked up from germline, CDR1 is KGHSH and CDR2 is LQKENI. J lost 3 bases, V lost 5 bases, and 9 bases had no gene match. The CDR3 region is CASSFTRGEYGANVLTF. The CDR3 bases are TGTGCCAGCTCATTCACGCGGGGGGAGTATGGGGCCAACGTCCTGACTTTC.

This chain links TRBV29-1 with TRBJ1-1, with TRBD1 matching 11 bases. The germline V gene encodes CDR1 SQVTM and CDR2 ANQGSEA. V trimming: 3 bases; J trimming: 4 bases; junction bases outside the gene matches: 4. The CDR3 loop spans 14 amino acids. The CDR3 coding sequence is TGCAGCGTTGACGTCGGGACAGGGGGCACTGAAGCTTTCTTT. Protein sequence: CSVDVGTGGTEAFF.

This chain links TRBV7-9 with TRBJ1-6, with D unresolved. The V gene lost 0 bases and the J gene lost 6 bases, with 6 bases spanning the gap. The CDR3 is 14 amino acids. Germline lookup yields CDR1 SEHNR and CDR2 FQNEAQ (reference sequence). In DNA form, the CDR3 reads TGTGCCAGCAGCTTAGCCCCCGTTAATTCACCCCTCCACTTT. It is translated as CASSLAPVNSPLHF.

This rearrangement joins TRBV6-5 to TRBJ2-6; D not certain. CDR3 length: 13 residues. From germline, CDR1 is MNHEY and CDR2 SVGAGI. V was trimmed by 0 bases and J by 12 bases, leaving 9 bases between them. CDR3 amino acids: CASSYSASSVLTF. CDR3 nucleotide sequence: TGTGCCAGCAGTTACTCGGCCTCTTCCGTCCTGACTTTC.

The chain has TRBV14 and TRBJ2-7; D gene unclear. CDR3 size: 12 residues. CDR1 is SGHDN and CDR2 is FVKESK in the germline V gene. Trimming removed 2 bases from V and 3 bases from J, with 5 bases in between. CDR3 coding DNA: TGTGCCAGCAGCCAAAACAGCTACGAGCAGTACTTC. Translating it yields CASSQNSYEQYF.

The V gene is TRBV15, the J gene TRBJ1-6, with D uncertain. The CDR3 extends over 17 amino acids. Germline V gene sequence: CDR1 LNHNV, CDR2 YYDKDF (reference sequence). V was clipped by 0 bases and J by 8 bases, with 17 bases between them. As DNA, the CDR3 is TGTGCCACCAGCAGAGAGTCGGCCGGAGGCCGCTATTCACCCCTCCACTTT. It is translated as CATSRESAGGRYSPLHF.

The J gene is TRBJ2-3, the V gene TRBV5-1, with D unclear. Between the trimmed V and J ends, which lost 1 base and 5 bases, there was a span of 5 bases. The CDR3 loop spans 12 amino acids. CDR1 and CDR2 from the germline V gene are SGHRS and YFSETQ. The CDR3 DNA sequence: TGCGCCAGCAGCTTGTATCAAGATACGCAGTATTTT. The encoded protein is CASSLYQDTQYF.

This rearrangement joins TRBV5-6 to TRBJ2-1; the D call may be TRBD1 or TRBD2 (5 bases each). Per the germline V gene, CDR1 is SGHDT and CDR2 is YYEEEE. The CDR3 covers 15 residues. The germline V and J ends were trimmed by 1 base and 6 bases, with 14 bases remaining between them. CDR3 in DNA: TGTGCCAGCAGCTTGAAGGGACGGGCGGGCAATGAGCAGTTCTTC. This gives the protein CASSLKGRAGNEQFF. Full variable domain (rest looked up from reference TRBV5-6 and TRBJ2-1): DAGVTQSPTHLIKTRGQQVTLRCSPKSGHDTVSWYQQALGQGPQFIFQYYEEEERQRGNFPDRFSGHQFPNYSSELNVNALLLGDSALYLCASSLKGRAGNEQFFGPGTRLTVL.

J is TRBJ2-1 and V is TRBV18; D is undetermined. The CDR3 is 16 amino acids. CDR1 KGHSH and CDR2 LQKENI come from the germline V gene. Deletions cut 3 bases from V and 7 bases from J, with 19 bases between. CDR3 sequence (DNA): TGTGCCAGCTCACCCTCCTCCGGGCGGATTGGGAATGAGCAGTTCTTC. Its protein is CASSPSSGRIGNEQFF.